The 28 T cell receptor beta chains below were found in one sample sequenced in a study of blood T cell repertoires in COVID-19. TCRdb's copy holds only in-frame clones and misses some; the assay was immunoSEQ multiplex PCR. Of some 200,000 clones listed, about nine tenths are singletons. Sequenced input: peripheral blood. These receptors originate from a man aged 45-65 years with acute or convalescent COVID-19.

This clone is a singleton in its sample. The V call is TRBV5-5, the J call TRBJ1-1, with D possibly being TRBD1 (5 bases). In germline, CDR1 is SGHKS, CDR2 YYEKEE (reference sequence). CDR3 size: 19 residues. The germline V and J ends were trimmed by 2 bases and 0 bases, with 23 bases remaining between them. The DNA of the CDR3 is TGTGCCAGCAGCTTCCGATATTCACAGGCGATTGCTGTGAACACTGAAGCTTTCTTT. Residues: CASSFRYSQAIAVNTEAFF.

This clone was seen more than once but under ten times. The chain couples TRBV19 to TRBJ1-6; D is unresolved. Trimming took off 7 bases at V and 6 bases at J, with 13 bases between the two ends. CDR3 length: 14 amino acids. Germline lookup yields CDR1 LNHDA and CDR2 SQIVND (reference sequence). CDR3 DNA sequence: TGTGCCAGTATAGGTCCGGGATTTAATTCACCCCTCCACTTT. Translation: CASIGPGFNSPLHF.

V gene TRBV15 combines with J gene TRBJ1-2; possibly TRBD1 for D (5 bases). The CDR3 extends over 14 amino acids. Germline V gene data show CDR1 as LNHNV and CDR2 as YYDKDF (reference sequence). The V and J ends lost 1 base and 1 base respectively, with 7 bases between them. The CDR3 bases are TGTGCCACCAGCAGAGCCAGGGTTAACTATGGCTACACCTTC. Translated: CATSRARVNYGYTF.

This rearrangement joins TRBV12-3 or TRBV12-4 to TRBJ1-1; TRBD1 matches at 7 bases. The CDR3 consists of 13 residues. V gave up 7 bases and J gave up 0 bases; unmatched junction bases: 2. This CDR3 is CASMGQMNTEAFF. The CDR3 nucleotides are TGTGCCAGCATGGGACAGATGAACACTGAAGCTTTCTTT.

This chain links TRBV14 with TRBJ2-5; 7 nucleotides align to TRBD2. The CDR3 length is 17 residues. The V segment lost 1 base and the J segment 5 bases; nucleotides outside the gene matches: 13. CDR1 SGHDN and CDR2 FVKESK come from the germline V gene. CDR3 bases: TGTGCCAGCAGCCAAGGCCCGATCGGGGGGAAGGGTGAGACCCAGTACTTC. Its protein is CASSQGPIGGKGETQYF.

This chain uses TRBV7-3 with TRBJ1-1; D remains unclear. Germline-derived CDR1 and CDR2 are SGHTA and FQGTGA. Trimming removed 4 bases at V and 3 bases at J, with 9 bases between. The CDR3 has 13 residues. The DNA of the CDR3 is TGTGCCAGCAGCTACAGTAGAGACACTGAAGCTTTCTTT. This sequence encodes CASSYSRDTEAFF.

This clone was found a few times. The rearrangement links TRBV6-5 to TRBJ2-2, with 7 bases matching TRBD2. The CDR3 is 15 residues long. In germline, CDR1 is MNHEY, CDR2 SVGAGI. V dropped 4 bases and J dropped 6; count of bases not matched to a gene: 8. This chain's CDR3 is CASSWSSGAAGELFF. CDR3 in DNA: TGTGCCAGCAGTTGGTCGAGCGGGGCGGCCGGGGAGCTGTTTTTT.

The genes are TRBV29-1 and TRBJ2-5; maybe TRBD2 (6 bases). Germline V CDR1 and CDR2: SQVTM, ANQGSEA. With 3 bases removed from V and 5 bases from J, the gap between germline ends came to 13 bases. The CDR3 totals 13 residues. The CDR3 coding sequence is TGCAGCGTTGAGAGGCAGGGAGGCGAGACCCAGTACTTC. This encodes CSVERQGGETQYF.

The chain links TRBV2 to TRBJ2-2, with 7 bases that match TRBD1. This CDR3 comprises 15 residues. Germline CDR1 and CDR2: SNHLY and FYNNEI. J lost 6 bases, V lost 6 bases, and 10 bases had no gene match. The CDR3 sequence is CASRPRQGTSGELFF. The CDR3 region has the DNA TGTGCCAGCAGACCAAGACAGGGTACGTCCGGGGAGCTGTTTTTT.

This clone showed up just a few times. Here the CDR3 DNA reads TGTGCCTGGTCGCGGAGTTTGGAAGCTTTCTTT. This sequence encodes CAWSRSLEAFF. This chain joins TRBV30 and TRBJ1-1; D not certain. Deletions cut 5 bases from V and 8 bases from J, with 12 bases between. This CDR3 has 11 amino acids. Germline CDR1 is GTSNPN and CDR2 is SVGIG (reference sequence).

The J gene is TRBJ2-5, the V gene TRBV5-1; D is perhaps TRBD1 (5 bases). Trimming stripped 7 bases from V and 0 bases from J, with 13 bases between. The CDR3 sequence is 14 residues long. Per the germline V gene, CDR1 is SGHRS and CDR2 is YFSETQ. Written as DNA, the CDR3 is TGCGCCAGCCGAAACCGACAGAACCAAGAGACCCAGTACTTC. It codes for CASRNRQNQETQYF.

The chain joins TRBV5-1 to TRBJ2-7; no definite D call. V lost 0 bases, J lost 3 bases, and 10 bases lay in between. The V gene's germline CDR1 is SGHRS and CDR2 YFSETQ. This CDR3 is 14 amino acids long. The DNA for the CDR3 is TGCGCCAGCAGCTTGGGCAGGTCGCACTACGAGCAGTACTTC. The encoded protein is CASSLGRSHYEQYF.

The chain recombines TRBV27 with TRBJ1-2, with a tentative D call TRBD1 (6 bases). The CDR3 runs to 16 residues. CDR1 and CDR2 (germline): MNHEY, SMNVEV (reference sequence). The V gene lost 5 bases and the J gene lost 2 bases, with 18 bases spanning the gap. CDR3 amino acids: CASSPTPTGLNYGYTF. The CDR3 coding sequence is TGTGCCAGCAGTCCAACCCCGACAGGTTTGAACTATGGCTACACCTTC.

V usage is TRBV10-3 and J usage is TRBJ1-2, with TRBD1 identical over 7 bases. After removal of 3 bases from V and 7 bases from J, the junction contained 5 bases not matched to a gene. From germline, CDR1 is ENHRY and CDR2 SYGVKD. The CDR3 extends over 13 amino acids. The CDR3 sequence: CAISDPTGFGYTF. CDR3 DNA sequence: TGTGCCATCAGTGATCCGACAGGGTTTGGCTACACCTTC.

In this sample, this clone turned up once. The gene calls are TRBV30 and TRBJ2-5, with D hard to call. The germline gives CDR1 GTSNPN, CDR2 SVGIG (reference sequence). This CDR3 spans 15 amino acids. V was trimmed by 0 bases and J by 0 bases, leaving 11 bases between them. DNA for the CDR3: TGTGCCTGGAGTGTACCTGGGCAGTACCAAGAGACCCAGTACTTC. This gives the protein CAWSVPGQYQETQYF.

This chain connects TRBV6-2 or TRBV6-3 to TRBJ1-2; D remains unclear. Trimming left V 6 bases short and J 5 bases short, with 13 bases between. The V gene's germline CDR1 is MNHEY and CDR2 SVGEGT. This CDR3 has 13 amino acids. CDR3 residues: CASSLGLRYGYTF. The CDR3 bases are TGTGCCAGCAGCCTCGGATTGAGGTATGGCTACACCTTC.

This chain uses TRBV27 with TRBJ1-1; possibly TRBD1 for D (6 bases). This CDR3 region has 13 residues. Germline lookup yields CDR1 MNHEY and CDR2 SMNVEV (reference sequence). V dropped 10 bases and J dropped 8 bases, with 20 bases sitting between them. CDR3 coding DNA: TGTGCCACTCACATACAGGGAATCGGAGAAGCTTTCTTT. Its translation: CATHIQGIGEAFF.

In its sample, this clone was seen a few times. CDR3 amino acids: CASSFTGNGYTF. CDR3 DNA sequence: TGTGCCAGCAGTTTTACAGGGAACGGCTACACCTTC. The chain is built from TRBV27 and TRBJ1-2, with a tentative D call TRBD1 (6 bases). Germline values: CDR1 MNHEY, CDR2 SMNVEV (reference sequence). The CDR3 extends over 12 amino acids. Between the trimmed V and J ends, which lost 3 bases and 8 bases, there was a span of 10 bases.

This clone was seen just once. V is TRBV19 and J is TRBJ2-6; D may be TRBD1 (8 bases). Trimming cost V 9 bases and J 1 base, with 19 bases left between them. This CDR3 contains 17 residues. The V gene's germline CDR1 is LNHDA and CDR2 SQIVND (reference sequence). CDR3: CASFNGQGLSGANVLTF. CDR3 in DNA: TGTGCCAGCTTCAACGGACAGGGACTATCTGGGGCCAACGTCCTGACTTTC.

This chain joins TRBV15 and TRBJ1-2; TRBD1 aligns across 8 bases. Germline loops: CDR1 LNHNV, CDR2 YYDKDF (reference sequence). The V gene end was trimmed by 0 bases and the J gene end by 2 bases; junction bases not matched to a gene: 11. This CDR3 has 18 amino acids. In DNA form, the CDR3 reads TGTGCCACCAGCAGAGAGGGCCGGGGGTACAGGGGGAACTATGGCTACACCTTC. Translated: CATSREGRGYRGNYGYTF.

The CDR3: CASSTLGGGTDTQYF. The CDR3 DNA reads as TGTGCCAGCAGTACCCTGGGGGGGGGCACAGATACGCAGTATTTT. The gene calls are TRBV27 and TRBJ2-3; 7 bases match TRBD2. V was pared by 5 bases and J by 1 base, with 6 bases of the junction left unmatched. The CDR3 loop spans 15 amino acids. Germline V CDR1 and CDR2: MNHEY, SMNVEV (reference sequence).

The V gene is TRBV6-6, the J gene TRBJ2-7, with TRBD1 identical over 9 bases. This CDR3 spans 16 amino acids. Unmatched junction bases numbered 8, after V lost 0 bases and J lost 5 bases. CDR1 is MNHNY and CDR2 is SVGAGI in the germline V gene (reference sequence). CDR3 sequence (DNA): TGTGCCAGCAGTTACTCGAAGTCGACAGGGGGAAACGAGCAGTACTTC. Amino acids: CASSYSKSTGGNEQYF.

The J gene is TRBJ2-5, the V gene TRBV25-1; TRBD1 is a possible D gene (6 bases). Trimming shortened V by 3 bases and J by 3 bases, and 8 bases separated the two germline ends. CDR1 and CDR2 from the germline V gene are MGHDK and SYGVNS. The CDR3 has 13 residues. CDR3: CASSEGAEETQYF. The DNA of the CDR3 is TGTGCCAGCAGTGAGGGGGCCGAAGAGACCCAGTACTTC.

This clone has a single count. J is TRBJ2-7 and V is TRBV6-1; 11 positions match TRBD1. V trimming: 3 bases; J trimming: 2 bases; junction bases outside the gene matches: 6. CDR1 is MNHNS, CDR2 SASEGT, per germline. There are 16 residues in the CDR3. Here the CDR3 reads CASSDTDRGRAYEQYF. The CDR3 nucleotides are TGTGCCAGCAGTGACACGGACAGGGGGCGCGCCTACGAGCAGTACTTC.

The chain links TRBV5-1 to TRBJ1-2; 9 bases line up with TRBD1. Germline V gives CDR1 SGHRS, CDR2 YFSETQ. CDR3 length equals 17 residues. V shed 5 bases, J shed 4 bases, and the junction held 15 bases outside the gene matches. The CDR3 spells CASRDPGQGTSGYGYTF. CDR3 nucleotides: TGCGCCAGCAGGGATCCGGGACAGGGTACCTCTGGCTATGGCTACACCTTC.

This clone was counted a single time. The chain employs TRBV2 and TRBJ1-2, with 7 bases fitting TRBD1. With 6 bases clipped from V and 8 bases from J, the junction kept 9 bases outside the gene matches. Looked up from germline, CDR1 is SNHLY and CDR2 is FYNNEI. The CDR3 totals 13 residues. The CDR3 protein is CASRDRTGFGYTF. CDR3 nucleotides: TGTGCCAGCAGGGACCGGACAGGATTCGGCTACACCTTC.

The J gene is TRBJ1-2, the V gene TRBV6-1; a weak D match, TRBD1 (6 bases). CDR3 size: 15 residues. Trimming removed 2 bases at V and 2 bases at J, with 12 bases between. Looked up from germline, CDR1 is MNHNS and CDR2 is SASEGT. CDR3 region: CASSEWGRGNYGYTF. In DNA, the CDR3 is TGTGCCAGCAGTGAATGGGGCAGGGGAAACTATGGCTACACCTTC.

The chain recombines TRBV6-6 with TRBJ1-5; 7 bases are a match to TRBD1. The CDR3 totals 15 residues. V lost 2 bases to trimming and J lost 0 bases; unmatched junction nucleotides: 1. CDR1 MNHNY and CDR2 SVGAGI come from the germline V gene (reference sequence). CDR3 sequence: CASSYRTGSNQPQHF. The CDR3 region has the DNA TGTGCCAGCAGTTACCGGACAGGTAGCAATCAGCCCCAGCATTTT.